This T cell receptor (beta chain) originates from a study of read filtering for tumor transcriptome and immune sequencing. As for the study in general: Among patients, under 20 were male and about 15 female, aged about 40 to 90 (mean around 66). DNase treatment preceded whole-transcriptome library preparation. TCR-mapped reads were about 3.5 to 10.27 million with IR-seq versus about 80 to 1273 with RNA-seq.

This clonotype was observed many times. The library was built from approximately 400 ng RNA with molecular barcoded adaptors for alpha/delta and beta/gamma chains. Each CDR3 protein gets one entry after TCRdb re-called the reads with MiXCR. The profile shows 130,000 or so distinct CDR3 sequences, around 13% of them singletons. The CDR3 has 14 residues. Trimming left V 1 base short and J 1 base short, with 10 bases between. From germline, CDR1 is SQVTM and CDR2 ANQGSEA. This chain connects TRBV29-1 to TRBJ1-1; D is perhaps TRBD1 (6 bases). The sequencing sample was made of a population of CD138-negative cells sorted from bone marrow. This receptor was obtained from a donor at least 40 years old with multiple myeloma. The CDR3 region is CSVEGGHQNTEAFF. The CDR3, as DNA: TGCAGCGTTGAAGGGGGACACCAGAACACTGAAGCTTTCTTT. The full variable domain, its missing parts supplied by reference TRBV29-1 and TRBJ1-1, is SAVISQKPSRDICQRGTSLTIQCQVDSQVTMMFWYRQQPGQSLTLIATANQGSEATYESGFVIDKFPISRPNLTFSTLTVSNMSPEDSSIYLCSVEGGHQNTEAFFGQGTRLTVV.